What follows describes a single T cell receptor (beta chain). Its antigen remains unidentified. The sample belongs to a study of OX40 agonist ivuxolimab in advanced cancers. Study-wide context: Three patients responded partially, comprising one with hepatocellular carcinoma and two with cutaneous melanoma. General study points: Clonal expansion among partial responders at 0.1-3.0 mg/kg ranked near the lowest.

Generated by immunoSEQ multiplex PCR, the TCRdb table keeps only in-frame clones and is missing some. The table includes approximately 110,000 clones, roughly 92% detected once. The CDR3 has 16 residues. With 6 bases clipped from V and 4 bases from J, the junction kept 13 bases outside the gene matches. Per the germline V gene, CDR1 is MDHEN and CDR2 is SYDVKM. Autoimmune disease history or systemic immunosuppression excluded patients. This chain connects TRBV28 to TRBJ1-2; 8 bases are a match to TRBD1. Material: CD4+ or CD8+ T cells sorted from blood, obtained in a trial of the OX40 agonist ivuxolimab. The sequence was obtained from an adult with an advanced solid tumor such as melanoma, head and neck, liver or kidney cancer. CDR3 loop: CASRAGTGVYVYGYTF. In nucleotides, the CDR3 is TGTGCCAGCAGAGCCGGGACAGGAGTTTATGTCTATGGCTACACCTTC.